This T cell receptor (beta chain) was found in a study of blood T cell repertoires in COVID-19. Overall study: Samples of COVID-19 (acute and convalescent) were obtained from the United States, Italy and Spain.

Germline V gene sequence: CDR1 SGDLS, CDR2 YYNGEE. CDR3 length equals 18 residues. The junction had 12 bases not matched to a gene; V was cut back by 3 bases and J by 2 bases. This clone has only a few counts. The participants were between roughly 18 and 89 years old and came from about two dozen US areas. Two consecutive negative NP/OP PCR tests, clearance, or resolved symptoms defined Cohort 3 recovery. Authors' data handling: By means of reference gene primer amplification, nucleated cell counts were estimated. This table comes from immunoSEQ multiplex PCR, and its TCRdb copy is limited to in-frame clones, with some not included. The DNA was the basis for D and trimming; V, J and clone size are from that table. The table includes approximately 200,000 clones, around 90% detected once.

The sequence was collected from a woman aged 25 to 39 who had recovered from COVID-19. The source material was PBMCs or T cells enriched from blood (not recorded which). The rearrangement joins TRBV9 to TRBJ2-3; TRBD2 matches 10 bases. The CDR3 sequence: CASSGQAGGLRNTDTQYF. The CDR3 nucleotides are TGTGCCAGCAGCGGGCAAGCGGGGGGGCTCAGAAACACAGATACGCAGTATTTT.